This T cell receptor beta chain came from a study of patients and donors after allogeneic stem cell transplantation. V shed 5 bases and J shed 6 bases, with 14 bases lying between them. The CDR3 spans 13 residues. Germline V gene data show CDR1 as SEHNR and CDR2 as FQNEAQ (reference sequence). MiXCR, run by TCRdb on the RT-PCR reads, gives a single entry per CDR3 protein. The repertoire has around 31,000 distinct CDR3 sequences, approximately 6.3% of them found once; the top ten carry about 35%. The receptor's source is a human donor who was either an allogeneic HSCT recipient or a stem cell or donor lymphocyte infusion donor (not recorded which). It is not recorded whose cells these are; they may come from a transplant donor. V is TRBV7-9 and J is TRBJ2-7; TRBD1 or TRBD2 may be the D gene (5 bases each). The sample comprised blood, either unsorted or a sorted T cell fraction (not recorded which). The CDR3 loop reads CASSPRGPLEQYF. The CDR3 nucleotides read TGTGCCAGCAGCCCCCGGGGCCCTCTCGAGCAGTACTTC.